Described below is a single T cell receptor (beta chain) sequence and its context. Its target is not known. This CDR3 contains 14 residues. Germline V gene sequence: CDR1 LGHNA, CDR2 YNFKEQ. Trimming cost V 4 bases and J 2 bases, with 12 bases left between them. cDNA libraries of TCR beta carried unique molecular identifiers. Input populations of about 0.85 to 11 million T cells gave rise to approximately 500,000 cDNA molecules. TCRdb reprocessed the PCR reads via MiXCR and lists one record per CDR3 protein. The sample holds around 770,000 distinct CDR3 sequences; about 43% are singletons and the top ten take roughly 4.4%. This sample is part of a study of post-analysis software for immune sequencing data. Looking at the study overall: Clinical courses comprised relapsing-remitting, secondary progressive and progressive-relapsing multiple sclerosis.

Whole-study results and caveats: Compared with controls, patients showed significantly lower normalized Chao1 diversity. Strong same-batch co-clustering of samples appeared with F measure clustering. TRBV segments more frequent in patients than in controls numbered roughly 5 and included TRBV5-6, TRBV5-1 and TRBV20-1.

The origin of this receptor is a girl aged 5 to 17 with multiple sclerosis. The specimen sequenced was blood. The rearrangement links TRBV4-2 to TRBJ2-7; D may correspond to TRBD1 or TRBD2 (5 bases each). CDR3 sequence reads: CASSPRDGTYEQYF. The CDR3 nucleotides are TGTGCCAGCAGCCCCCGGGACGGCACCTACGAGCAGTACTTC.